The next 22 T cell receptor beta chains were all read from a single sample in a study of blood T cells in healthy people across ages. Next came a second PCR, run for about 7 to 11 cycles, which used a sample-barcoded 5' primer along with a J-beta primer mix. TCRdb reanalysed the 5' RACE reads using MiXCR and keeps one entry per CDR3 protein. Among 1.8 million or so distinct CDR3 sequences, about two fifths were seen once, and the ten largest hold around 23%. Sequencing input: blood. These receptors originate from a human donor in good health.

CDR3 region: CASSLAQTGYEQYF. In DNA, the CDR3 is TGTGCCAGCAGCTTAGCGCAGACGGGCTACGAGCAGTACTTC. The V and J genes are TRBV7-8 and TRBJ2-7; no clear D gene. Per germline, CDR1 SGHVS and CDR2 FQNEAQ. The CDR3 runs 14 residues. Trimming pared 0 bases from V and 3 bases from J, leaving 9 bases between.

This clonotype appeared a few times. The gene calls are TRBV11-2 and TRBJ2-3; D may be TRBD1 or TRBD2 (6 bases each). Germline V gene sequence: CDR1 SGHAT, CDR2 FQNNGV. This CDR3 has 13 amino acids. Trimming stripped 6 bases from V and 7 bases from J, with 14 bases between. DNA of the CDR3: TGTGCCAGCAGTTCGCCGGGGGCGAATACGCAGTATTTT. Translated: CASSSPGANTQYF.

The J gene is TRBJ2-7, the V gene TRBV29-1; either TRBD1 or TRBD2 may fit D (6 bases each). Germline assignment: CDR1 SQVTM and CDR2 ANQGSEA. The CDR3 runs 12 residues. Trimming removed 4 bases at V and 4 bases at J, with 11 bases between. CDR3 amino acids: CSVGVGGYEQYF. The CDR3, as DNA: TGCAGCGTTGGTGTAGGGGGGTACGAGCAGTACTTC.

The chain links TRBV6-1 to TRBJ2-1, with 7 bases that match TRBD1. With 1 base clipped from V and 0 bases from J, the junction kept 6 bases outside the gene matches. Germline V gives CDR1 MNHNS, CDR2 SASEGT. The CDR3 loop spans 17 amino acids. The CDR3 DNA reads as TGTGCCAGCAGTGAAGACGGGACAGCTCTCTCCTACAATGAGCAGTTCTTC. Its translation: CASSEDGTALSYNEQFF.

The genes are TRBV4-3 and TRBJ1-4; D is possibly TRBD1 (5 bases). Deletions cut 0 bases from V and 5 bases from J, with 7 bases between. The germline CDR1 and CDR2 sequences are LGHNA and YSLEER. This CDR3 is built from 14 residues. The CDR3 here is CASSQEHRNEKLFF. The DNA for the CDR3 is TGCGCCAGCAGCCAAGAACACAGGAATGAAAAACTGTTTTTT.

This rearrangement joins TRBV11-2 to TRBJ2-3; perhaps D is TRBD1 or TRBD2 (5 bases each). The V end lost 5 bases, the J end lost 0 bases, and 9 bases lay between the germline ends. This CDR3 spans 14 amino acids. Germline CDR1 is SGHAT and CDR2 is FQNNGV. The CDR3 spells CASSVGDSTDTQYF. The CDR3 region has the DNA TGTGCCAGCAGCGTCGGGGACAGCACAGATACGCAGTATTTT. The variable domain in full, completed from reference TRBV11-2 and TRBJ2-3, reads EAGVAQSPRYKIIEKRQSVAFWCNPISGHATLYWYQQILGQGPKLLIQFQNNGVVDDSQLPKDRFSAERLKGVDSTLKIQPAKLEDSAVYLCASSVGDSTDTQYFGPGTRLTVL.

The chain joins TRBV24-1 to TRBJ2-7, with TRBD2 matching 7 bases. The DNA end is a closer match to TRBJ2-5, so the J assignment may be wrong. Per germline, CDR1 KGHDR and CDR2 SFDVKD. The CDR3 is made up of 16 amino acids. CDR3 DNA: TGTGCCACCAGTGACCCCCTGAAAGGGAGGGAAGAGACCCAGTACTTC. This sequence encodes CATSDPLKGREETQYF.

This clonotype was seen at least ten times. The chain combines TRBV7-8 with TRBJ2-1, with D unclear. Germline V gives CDR1 SGHVS, CDR2 FQNEAQ. The CDR3 length is 13 residues. V gave up 1 base and J gave up 8 bases, with 9 bases separating them. The CDR3 DNA reads as TGTGCCAGCAGCTTAGGAGGTCGGGATGAGCAGTTCTTC. Its protein product is CASSLGGRDEQFF.

The chain links TRBV24-1 to TRBJ2-3; 12 bases are a match to TRBD2. CDR1 KGHDR and CDR2 SFDVKD come from the germline V gene. The CDR3 sequence is 19 residues long. V gave up 1 base and J gave up 6 bases; unmatched junction bases: 13. The CDR3 spells CATSDLGLASGGGPDTQYF. In nucleotides, the CDR3 is TGTGCCACCAGTGATTTAGGTTTGGCTAGCGGGGGGGGTCCGGATACGCAGTATTTT.

A few counts support this clonotype. The chain recombines TRBV29-1 with TRBJ1-2, with D perhaps TRBD1 (6 bases). The length of the CDR3 is 11 residues. The germline V and J ends were trimmed by 4 bases and 7 bases, with 10 bases remaining between them. Germline V CDR1 and CDR2: SQVTM, ANQGSEA. This CDR3 is CSVGWGPGYTF. For the CDR3, the DNA is TGCAGCGTTGGTTGGGGGCCTGGCTACACCTTC.

In the case of this clonotype: At one of its ends the junction is not consistent with the germline gene, which may arise from a read error. The chain combines TRBV9 with TRBJ1-5, with 11 bases matching TRBD1. Germline V lookup: CDR1 SGDLS, CDR2 YYNGEE. There are 14 residues in the CDR3. The CDR3 region has the DNA TGTGCCAGCAGCAAGGACAGGGGGCTTCAGCCCCGGCATTTT. Amino acids: CASSKDRGLQPRHF.

This chain uses TRBV20-1 with TRBJ2-1; D is uncertain. Germline values: CDR1 DFQATT, CDR2 SNEGSKA (reference sequence). Trimming took off 3 bases at V and 5 bases at J, with 17 bases between the two ends. The CDR3 spans 15 residues. The CDR3 region is CSASSWGRSNNEQFF. The CDR3 DNA reads as TGCAGTGCTAGTTCATGGGGTCGGTCGAACAATGAGCAGTTCTTC.

The V and J genes are TRBV28 and TRBJ2-5, with D perhaps TRBD2 (5 bases). With 6 bases removed from V and 7 bases from J, the gap between germline ends came to 12 bases. Germline loops: CDR1 MDHEN, CDR2 SYDVKM. CDR3 length: 12 residues. For the CDR3, the DNA is TGTGCCAGCAGCCCCACTCTAGCGACCCAGTACTTC. It translates to CASSPTLATQYF.

This clonotype has a handful of counts. This chain links TRBV19 with TRBJ2-3, with a tentative D call TRBD2 (5 bases). V was shortened by 3 bases and J by 8 bases, with 15 bases between the two germline ends. Germline CDR1 reads LNHDA; CDR2 reads SQIVND (reference sequence). CDR3 length: 14 residues. The CDR3 DNA is TGTGCCAGTAGTATCTTACCGAAGGCGGGTACGCAGTATTTT. This translates into CASSILPKAGTQYF.

The V and J genes are TRBV12-3 or TRBV12-4 and TRBJ2-1; D uncertain. The CDR3 contains 13 residues. V was trimmed by 6 bases and J by 8 bases, leaving 14 bases between them. The CDR3: CASSPQVAHEQFF. The CDR3 nucleotides are TGTGCCAGCAGCCCCCAGGTAGCCCATGAGCAGTTCTTC.

As concerns this clonotype: Its ends do not fully match the called genes, so a read error is possible. The rearrangement uses TRBV15 and TRBJ1-4, with D possibly matching TRBD1 (6 bases). Germline lookup yields CDR1 LNHNV and CDR2 YYDKDF (reference sequence). This CDR3 has 15 amino acids. CDR3 DNA: TGTGCCACCGGCAGCCCCAGGGGAGGACCGCAGAAACTGTTTTTT. Translating it yields CATGSPRGGPQKLFF.

The V gene is TRBV5-8, the J gene TRBJ2-3, with D maybe TRBD2 (5 bases). Trimming stripped 4 bases from V and 3 bases from J, with 15 bases between. The germline V gene has CDR1 SGHTS and CDR2 YDEGEE. There are 15 residues in the CDR3. Written as DNA, the CDR3 is TGTGCCAGCAGCGCATACAGCCCGGGAACAGATACGCAGTATTTT. Protein product: CASSAYSPGTDTQYF.

The V gene is TRBV6-6, the J gene TRBJ2-1; D not resolved. This CDR3 has 11 residues. The germline V and J ends were trimmed by 8 bases and 5 bases, with 7 bases remaining between them. Germline values: CDR1 MNHNY, CDR2 SVGAGI (reference sequence). CDR3 nucleotides: TGTGCCAGCCTACAGAACAATGAGCAGTTCTTC. Translation gives CASLQNNEQFF.

The chain uses TRBV20-1 and TRBJ1-2; D possibly corresponds to TRBD1 (6 bases). The ends were cut back, 3 bases at V and 5 bases at J, with 16 bases in the middle. CDR3 size: 14 residues. The germline CDR1 and CDR2 sequences are DFQATT and SNEGSKA (reference sequence). The CDR3 protein is CSARQAGHQYGYTF. The CDR3 DNA reads TGCAGTGCTAGGCAAGCGGGACACCAATATGGCTACACCTTC.

The chain couples TRBV3-1 to TRBJ1-5, with D maybe TRBD1 (5 bases). CDR1 and CDR2 from the germline V gene are LGHDT and YNNKEL (reference sequence). With 1 base removed from V and 7 bases from J, the gap between germline ends came to 11 bases. This CDR3 contains 14 residues. The CDR3 nucleotides are TGTGCCAGCAGCCAAGGGTCGGGGGTGCAGCCCCAGCATTTT. This sequence encodes CASSQGSGVQPQHF.

This clonotype was recorded once. This sequence joins TRBV5-6 and TRBJ2-7; no definite D call. CDR1 is SGHDT and CDR2 is YYEEEE in the germline V gene. V lost 3 bases, J lost 7 bases, and 11 bases lay in between. The CDR3 has 12 amino acids. The CDR3 sequence is CASSSTSLEQYF. CDR3 sequence (DNA): TGTGCCAGCAGCTCGACTTCCTTGGAGCAGTACTTC.

This clonotype has just a few counts. V gene TRBV9 combines with J gene TRBJ1-5; D gene ambiguous. CDR1 SGDLS and CDR2 YYNGEE come from the germline V gene. The CDR3 sequence is 14 residues long. V was shortened by 2 bases and J by 6 bases, with 12 bases between the two germline ends. In nucleotides, the CDR3 is TGTGCCAGCAGCGTCAGTAATACGGGTCAGCCCCAGCATTTT. It is translated as CASSVSNTGQPQHF.